The sequence of this T cell receptor beta chain was determined in a study of CD8+ T cells in alopecia areata. It was cDNA, reverse transcribed from extracted RNA, that served as the sequencing template. Only in-frame clones appear in the TCRdb table, and some are missing; sequencing was by immunoSEQ multiplex PCR. The repertoire has roughly 200,000 clones, about 53% of them found once; the top ten carry roughly 10%. Sample treatment: oral pan-JAK inhibitor, 5-10 mg twice daily. With 4 bases removed from V and 1 base from J, the gap between germline ends came to 13 bases. CDR1 SEHNR and CDR2 FQNEAQ come from the germline V gene (reference sequence). This CDR3 spans 15 amino acids. This clone was seen a single time.

The sequence was obtained from a human donor with alopecia areata. The sequencing here drew on CD8+ T cells sorted from blood, taken at week 24, from a patient treated with tofacitinib. The gene calls are TRBV7-9 and TRBJ1-1; no firm D call. The CDR3 loop reads CASSSTAIPNTEAFF. The CDR3 DNA is TGTGCCAGCAGCTCCACCGCTATACCGAACACTGAAGCTTTCTTT.